A single sample gave rise to the 26 T cell receptor beta chains below, sequenced in a study of T cell repertoires in cytomegalovirus infection. MiXCR, applied by TCRdb to the reads, yields one record per CDR3 protein. The sample shows 350,000 to 450,000 distinct CDR3 sequences, around 18% of them seen only once. Sequencing input: PBMCs. These receptors came from a human donor in good health (CMV status not recorded). Some clones in this sample may be carry-over from other donors' samples.

This clonotype showed up just a few times. The gene calls are TRBV4-1 and TRBJ1-4; 8 nucleotides match TRBD1. Losses at the gene ends were 4 bases for V and 7 bases for J; bases not matched to a gene: 5. The CDR3 has 14 amino acids. CDR1 MGHRA and CDR2 YSYEKL come from the germline V gene. The CDR3: CASSPTGESEKLFF. CDR3 bases: TGCGCCAGCAGCCCGACAGGGGAAAGTGAAAAACTGTTTTTT.

This clonotype was seen repeatedly, ten times or more. The chain employs TRBV7-2 and TRBJ2-3, with D perhaps matching TRBD2 (6 bases). Trimming removed 0 bases at V and 1 base at J, with 11 bases between. In germline, CDR1 is SGHTA, CDR2 FQGNSA. The CDR3 is 16 residues long. CDR3 in amino acids: CASSLARTGGTDTQYF. The CDR3 DNA reads TGTGCCAGCAGCTTAGCGAGAACGGGGGGCACAGATACGCAGTATTTT.

This clonotype was seen more than once but under ten times. This rearrangement joins TRBV7-2 to TRBJ2-2, with D possibly TRBD1 on 6 matching bases. Germline CDR1 reads SGHTA; CDR2 reads FQGNSA. The CDR3 has 14 residues. V was cut by 6 bases and J by 1 base, with 9 bases left in between. The CDR3 DNA follows: TGTGCCAGCAGGTCGGGACAGAACACCGGGGAGCTGTTTTTT. As protein: CASRSGQNTGELFF.

The chain combines TRBV14 with TRBJ1-6; D remains unclear. V was cut by 4 bases and J by 8 bases, with 12 bases left in between. CDR1 and CDR2 (germline): SGHDN, FVKESK. The CDR3 totals 14 residues. CDR3 sequence: CASSPHRGYSPLHF. CDR3 DNA: TGTGCCAGCAGCCCTCACAGAGGATATTCACCCCTCCACTTT.

This clonotype was observed at least ten times. This chain connects TRBV7-2 to TRBJ2-1, with D perhaps given as TRBD1 or TRBD2 (6 bases each). The CDR3 covers 16 residues. In germline, CDR1 is SGHTA, CDR2 FQGNSA. Trimming cost V 5 bases and J 9 bases, with 23 bases left between them. CDR3 bases: TGTGCCAGCAGCCTGAACGTGTGGGGGGCGGGTGTTGAGCAGTTCTTC. It specifies CASSLNVWGAGVEQFF. Supplemented by reference TRBV7-2 and TRBJ2-1, the full variable domain reads GAGVSQSPSNKVTEKGKDVELRCDPISGHTALYWYRQSLGQGLEFLIYFQGNSAPDKSGLPSDRFSAERTGGSVSTLTIQRTQQEDSAVYLCASSLNVWGAGVEQFFGPGTRLTVL.

The rearrangement links TRBV20-1 to TRBJ1-1; unclear D gene. Trimming took off 2 bases at V and 0 bases at J, with 10 bases between the two ends. The CDR3 sequence is 14 residues long. From germline, CDR1 is DFQATT and CDR2 SNEGSKA (reference sequence). CDR3 DNA: TGCAGTGCTAGAATCCTTACTATGAACACTGAAGCTTTCTTT. Translated: CSARILTMNTEAFF.

This clonotype turned up a few times. The rearrangement uses TRBV5-1 and TRBJ2-7, with D unresolved. There are 14 residues in the CDR3. Looked up from germline, CDR1 is SGHRS and CDR2 is YFSETQ. V was trimmed by 4 bases and J by 4 bases, leaving 15 bases between them. CDR3 coding DNA: TGCGCCAGCAGCCCGGGTGGTTTCGAATACGAGCAGTACTTC. Translating gives CASSPGGFEYEQYF. Looking up the rest from reference TRBV5-1 and TRBJ2-7 gives the full variable domain: KAGVTQTPRYLIKTRGQQVTLSCSPISGHRSVSWYQQTPGQGLQFLFEYFSETQRNKGNFPGRFSGRQFSNSRSEMNVSTLELGDSALYLCASSPGGFEYEQYFGPGTRLTVT.

This clonotype was recorded at least ten times. This rearrangement joins TRBV7-2 to TRBJ2-1; 14 bases match TRBD2. Germline assignment: CDR1 SGHTA and CDR2 FQGNSA. Losses at the gene ends were 5 bases for V and 9 bases for J; bases not matched to a gene: 15. The CDR3 runs to 18 residues. For the CDR3, the DNA is TGTGCCAGCAGCCCCTATTACCCCGGACTAGCGGGAGGTAGTGAGCAGTTCTTC. It is translated as CASSPYYPGLAGGSEQFF.

There are a few counts of this clonotype. The V gene is TRBV5-6, the J gene TRBJ2-7; weak D call: TRBD1 (5 bases). The CDR3 extends over 13 amino acids. Germline CDR1 SGHDT, CDR2 YYEEEE. The V end lost 3 bases, the J end lost 2 bases, and 9 bases lay between the germline ends. DNA for the CDR3: TGTGCCAGCAGCTCGGTACAGGCCTACGAGCAGTACTTC. Protein product: CASSSVQAYEQYF.

Points on this clonotype: With a much larger clone just one base away, this may be a read error. Without the conserved terminal phenylalanine or tryptophan, this CDR3 likely stems from a read error. The chain is built from TRBV4-1 and TRBJ2-5; a weak D match, TRBD2 (5 bases). Germline-derived CDR1 and CDR2 are MGHRA and YSYEKL. This CDR3 contains 13 residues. V was clipped by 1 base and J by 4 bases, with 7 bases between them. This chain's CDR3 is CASSQVAGETQYY. CDR3 sequence (DNA): TGCGCCAGCAGCCAAGTCGCGGGAGAGACCCAGTACTAC.

This chain joins TRBV6-6 and TRBJ2-2; D possibly corresponds to TRBD1 (5 bases). Trimming stripped 1 base from V and 7 bases from J, with 25 bases between. The germline V gene has CDR1 MNHNY and CDR2 SVGAGI (reference sequence). The CDR3 has 19 amino acids. The CDR3 region has the DNA TGTGCCAGCAGTTACTATAACCCCGGCAAAGGGGTTCGTAGCGGGGAGCTGTTTTTT. Protein product: CASSYYNPGKGVRSGELFF.

The chain carries TRBV27 and TRBJ2-7; D ambiguous. Trimming took 0 bases from V and 2 from J, leaving 11 bases between them. This CDR3 spans 15 amino acids. Germline V CDR1 and CDR2: MNHEY, SMNVEV (reference sequence). Here the CDR3 DNA reads TGTGCCAGCAGTTTATCGGCAGGTACTACCTACGAGCAGTACTTC. Translating it yields CASSLSAGTTYEQYF.

There are a few counts of this clonotype. The rearrangement joins TRBV7-2 to TRBJ2-5; 8 bases are a match to TRBD2. The CDR3 has 15 amino acids. Per germline, CDR1 SGHTA and CDR2 FQGNSA. The J segment lost 7 bases and the V segment lost 2 bases, leaving 9 bases of the junction unmatched. CDR3 amino acids: CASSLPGGGGRTQYF. For the CDR3, the DNA is TGTGCCAGCAGCTTACCGGGGGGGGGTGGGCGGACCCAGTACTTC.

In this sample, this clonotype turned up a few times. The chain has TRBV12-3 or TRBV12-4 and TRBJ2-3; 7 bases map to TRBD2. V shed 2 bases, J shed 5 bases, and the junction held 1 base outside the gene matches. The CDR3 loop spans 13 amino acids. CDR3 DNA: TGTGCCAGCAGTTTAATAGCGGGAGATACGCAGTATTTT. Protein sequence: CASSLIAGDTQYF.

The chain couples TRBV28 to TRBJ2-7; 8 bases align to TRBD2. This CDR3 spans 16 amino acids. Trimming removed 4 bases from V and 5 bases from J; junction bases left unmatched: 13. Germline CDR1 is MDHEN and CDR2 is SYDVKM. Here the CDR3 reads CASSSSIPRGGNEQYF. Here the CDR3 DNA reads TGTGCCAGCAGTTCCTCGATCCCCCGGGGGGGCAACGAGCAGTACTTC.

The chain uses TRBV2 and TRBJ1-4, with D tentatively TRBD1 (6 bases). Looked up from germline, CDR1 is SNHLY and CDR2 is FYNNEI. There are 12 residues in the CDR3. V lost 11 bases and J lost 5, with 12 bases in between. The CDR3: CACTGINEKLFF. CDR3 coding DNA: TGTGCCTGTACAGGGATAAATGAAAAACTGTTTTTT.

This chain connects TRBV5-6 to TRBJ2-3; maybe TRBD2 (6 bases). The ends were cut back, 6 bases at V and 5 bases at J, with 16 bases in the middle. CDR1 is SGHDT and CDR2 is YYEEEE in the germline V gene. The CDR3 sequence is 14 residues long. CDR3 coding DNA: TGTGCCAGCACTCTTGGAGGGGCCGGAGATACGCAGTATTTT. This codes for CASTLGGAGDTQYF.

The chain is built from TRBV20-1 and TRBJ2-7; TRBD2 might be the D (5 bases). The germline V gene has CDR1 DFQATT and CDR2 SNEGSKA (reference sequence). The CDR3 runs 12 residues. Trimming pared 6 bases from V and 4 bases from J, leaving 13 bases between. CDR3 residues: CSAKRGPYEQYF. In DNA, the CDR3 is TGCAGTGCCAAGAGAGGGCCGTACGAGCAGTACTTC.

This clonotype was seen repeatedly, ten times or more. The chain has TRBV7-2 and TRBJ2-4; D possibly corresponds to TRBD1 (6 bases). V lost 5 bases and J lost 6, with 14 bases in between. This CDR3 spans 14 amino acids. Germline V CDR1 and CDR2: SGHTA, FQGNSA. CDR3 bases: TGTGCCAGCAGCCCCTCCTTACAGGGAAACATTCAGTACTTC. It yields the protein CASSPSLQGNIQYF.

V usage is TRBV20-1 and J usage is TRBJ2-3; D may correspond to TRBD1 or TRBD2 (5 bases each). V was pared by 6 bases and J by 1 base, with 14 bases between. Germline loops: CDR1 DFQATT, CDR2 SNEGSKA (reference sequence). The CDR3 is 14 amino acids. The DNA for the CDR3 is TGCAGTGCCGACCCGGGGCAGCGCACAGATACGCAGTATTTT. Its translation is CSADPGQRTDTQYF.

This clonotype was seen at least ten times. The chain's CDR3 is CASSRPPGTSYNSPLHF. In DNA, the CDR3 is TGTGCCAGCAGCCGCCCCCCGGGGACCTCCTATAATTCACCCCTCCACTTT. The chain has TRBV7-2 and TRBJ1-6; a weak D match, TRBD1 (5 bases). Germline loops: CDR1 SGHTA, CDR2 FQGNSA. The length of the CDR3 is 17 residues. Trimming took 5 bases from V and 0 from J, leaving 14 bases between them.

The V gene is TRBV3-1, the J gene TRBJ1-1; D might be TRBD1 (5 bases). Germline lookup yields CDR1 LGHDT and CDR2 YNNKEL (reference sequence). V was clipped by 2 bases and J by 7 bases, with 17 bases between them. This CDR3 is 15 amino acids long. Here the CDR3 DNA reads TGTGCCAGCAGCCAATCCCCGGACCCAGGGATTGAAGCTTTCTTT. This gives the protein CASSQSPDPGIEAFF. Variable domain in full (rest from reference TRBV3-1 and TRBJ1-1): DTAVSQTPKYLVTQMGNDKSIKCEQNLGHDTMYWYKQDSKKFLKIMFSYNNKELIINETVPNRFSPKSPDKAHLNLHINSLELGDSAVYFCASSQSPDPGIEAFFGQGTRLTVV.

As concerns this clonotype: It may be a read error: a sequence one base away is much more abundant. This rearrangement joins TRBV11-2 to TRBJ2-2, with no clear D. CDR3 length: 13 amino acids. CDR1 is SGHAT and CDR2 is FQNNGV in the germline V gene. Trimming cost V 6 bases and J 14 bases, with 19 bases left between them. CDR3 nucleotide sequence: TGTGCCAGCAGTACCCTGGAAGTACCCTACCTGTTTTTT. Protein sequence: CASSTLEVPYLFF. Variable domain in full (rest from reference TRBV11-2 and TRBJ2-2): EAGVAQSPRYKIIEKRQSVAFWCNPISGHATLYWYQQILGQGPKLLIQFQNNGVVDDSQLPKDRFSAERLKGVDSTLKIQPAKLEDSAVYLCASSTLEVPYLFFGEGSRLTVL.

This clonotype came up a few times. The V gene is TRBV14, the J gene TRBJ1-1; D remains ambiguous. Germline lookup yields CDR1 SGHDN and CDR2 FVKESK. This CDR3 spans 13 amino acids. V was clipped by 0 bases and J by 8 bases, with 10 bases between them. CDR3 residues: CASSQDVRQEAFF. As DNA, the CDR3 is TGTGCCAGCAGCCAAGATGTCAGGCAGGAAGCTTTCTTT.

This clonotype was observed a handful of times. The V call is TRBV5-1, the J call TRBJ2-1, with D perhaps matching TRBD1 (6 bases). V shed 0 bases and J shed 7 bases, with 14 bases lying between them. Germline CDR1 is SGHRS and CDR2 is YFSETQ. This CDR3 comprises 15 residues. The DNA for the CDR3 is TGCGCCAGCAGCTTGGGACAGGTTGGGGGTAATGAGCAGTTCTTC. Its translation: CASSLGQVGGNEQFF.

This clonotype was detected ten times or more. V is TRBV10-1 and J is TRBJ2-7, with D tentatively TRBD2 (5 bases). V was clipped by 2 bases and J by 2 bases, with 16 bases between them. From germline, CDR1 is WNHNN and CDR2 SYGVQD (reference sequence). The CDR3 length is 16 residues. Here the CDR3 reads CASSEHPGGTTYEQYF. Here the CDR3 DNA reads TGCGCCAGCAGTGAGCACCCAGGAGGTACCACCTACGAGCAGTACTTC.